This T cell receptor (beta chain) appears in the sequencing data of a study of blood T cell repertoires in COVID-19. About the research overall: Samples taken during acute and convalescent COVID-19 were collected in the United States, Italy and Spain. The cDNA or gDNA used as material had been derived from T cells, B-cell-depleted T cells, or PBMCs.

In the original workflow: Reference gene primer amplification yielded estimated nucleated cell counts. Sequencing was performed with immunoSEQ multiplex PCR; in TCRdb, only in-frame clones are kept and a portion is missing. D and trimming come from the DNA, and the V and J calls and clone size come from that table. The sample has 50,000 to 65,000 clones; approximately 84% are singletons. Germline assignment: CDR1 LNHNV and CDR2 YYDKDF (reference sequence). V was cut by 2 bases and J by 2 bases, with 8 bases left in between. This CDR3 contains 14 residues. The sequenced sample was peripheral blood. The chain employs TRBV15 and TRBJ2-3, with D hard to call. This clonotype originated in a human donor in a cohort sampled during active COVID-19. In DNA, the CDR3 is TGTGCCACCAGCAGATACAGTTTCACAGATACGCAGTATTTT. Its protein product is CATSRYSFTDTQYF.